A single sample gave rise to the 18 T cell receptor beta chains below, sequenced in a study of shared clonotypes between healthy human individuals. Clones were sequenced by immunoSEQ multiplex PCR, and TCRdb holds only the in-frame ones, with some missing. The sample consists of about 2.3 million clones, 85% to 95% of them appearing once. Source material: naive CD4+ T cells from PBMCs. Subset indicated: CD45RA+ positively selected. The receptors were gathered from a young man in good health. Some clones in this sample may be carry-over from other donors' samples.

The CDR3 DNA sequence: TGTGCCAGCGTTAGGGACCAGAGAGTATATGGCTACACCTTC. It specifies CASVRDQRVYGYTF. The rearrangement joins TRBV6-1 to TRBJ1-2; tentatively, D is TRBD1 (5 bases). Per germline, CDR1 MNHNS and CDR2 SASEGT. This CDR3 region has 14 residues. V shed 8 bases and J shed 5 bases, with 18 bases lying between them.

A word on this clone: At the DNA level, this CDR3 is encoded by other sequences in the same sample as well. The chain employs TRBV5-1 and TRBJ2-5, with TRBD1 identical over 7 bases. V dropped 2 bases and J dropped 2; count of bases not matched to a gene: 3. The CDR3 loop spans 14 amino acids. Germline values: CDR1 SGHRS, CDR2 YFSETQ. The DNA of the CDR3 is TGCGCCAGCAGCTTCGGGACAGATCAAGAGACCCAGTACTTC. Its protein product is CASSFGTDQETQYF.

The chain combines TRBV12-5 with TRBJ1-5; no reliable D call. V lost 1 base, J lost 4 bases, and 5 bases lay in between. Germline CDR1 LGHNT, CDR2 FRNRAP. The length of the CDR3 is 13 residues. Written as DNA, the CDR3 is TGTGCTAGTGGTTTGGACAGAAATCAGCCCCAGCATTTT. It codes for CASGLDRNQPQHF.

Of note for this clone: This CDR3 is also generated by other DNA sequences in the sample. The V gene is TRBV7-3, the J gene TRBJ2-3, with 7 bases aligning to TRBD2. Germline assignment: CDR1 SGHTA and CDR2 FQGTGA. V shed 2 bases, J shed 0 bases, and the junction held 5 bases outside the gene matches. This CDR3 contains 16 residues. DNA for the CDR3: TGTGCCAGCAGCTTAGGGCTAGCGGCCAGCACAGATACGCAGTATTTT. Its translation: CASSLGLAASTDTQYF. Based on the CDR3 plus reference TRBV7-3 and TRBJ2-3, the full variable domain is GAGVSQTPSNKVTEKGKYVELRCDPISGHTALYWYRQSLGQGPEFLIYFQGTGAADDSGLPNDRFFAVRPEGSVSTLKIQRTERGDSAVYLCASSLGLAASTDTQYFGPGTRLTVL.

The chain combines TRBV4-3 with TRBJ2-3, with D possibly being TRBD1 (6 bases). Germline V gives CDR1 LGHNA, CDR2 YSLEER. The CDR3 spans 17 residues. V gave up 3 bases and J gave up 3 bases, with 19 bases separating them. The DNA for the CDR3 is TGCGCCAGCAGCCAGCGCCTGAGGGGGACATGGACAGATACGCAGTATTTT. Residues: CASSQRLRGTWTDTQYF.

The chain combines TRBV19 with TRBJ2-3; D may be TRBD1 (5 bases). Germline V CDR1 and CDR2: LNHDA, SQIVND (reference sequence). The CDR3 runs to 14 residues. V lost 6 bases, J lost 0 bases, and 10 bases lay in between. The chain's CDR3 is CASRHGHSTDTQYF. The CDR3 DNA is TGTGCCAGTAGGCACGGACACAGCACAGATACGCAGTATTTT.

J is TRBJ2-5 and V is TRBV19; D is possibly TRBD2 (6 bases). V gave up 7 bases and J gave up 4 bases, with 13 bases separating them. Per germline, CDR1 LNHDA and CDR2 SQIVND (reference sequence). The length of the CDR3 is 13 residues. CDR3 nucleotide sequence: TGTGCCAGTACGGAGCGGAGGGGAGAGACCCAGTACTTC. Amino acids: CASTERRGETQYF. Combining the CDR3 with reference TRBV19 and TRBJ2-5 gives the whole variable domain DGGITQSPKYLFRKEGQNVTLSCEQNLNHDAMYWYRQDPGQGLRLIYYSQIVNDFQKGDIAEGYSVSREKKESFPLTVTSAQKNPTAFYLCASTERRGETQYFGPGTRLLVL.

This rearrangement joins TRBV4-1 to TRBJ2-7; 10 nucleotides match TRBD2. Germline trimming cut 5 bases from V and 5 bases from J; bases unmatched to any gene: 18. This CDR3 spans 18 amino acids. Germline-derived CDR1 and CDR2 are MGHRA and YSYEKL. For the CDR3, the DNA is TGCGCCAGCAGCGTTGGGGCTAGCGGGAGAACCCAGCGGGACGAGCAGTACTTC. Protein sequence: CASSVGASGRTQRDEQYF.

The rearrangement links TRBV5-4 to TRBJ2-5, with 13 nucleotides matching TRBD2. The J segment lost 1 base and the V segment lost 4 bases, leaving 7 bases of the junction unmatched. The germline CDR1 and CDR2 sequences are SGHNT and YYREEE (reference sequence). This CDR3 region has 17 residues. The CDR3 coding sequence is TGTGCCAGCAGCAGGGGACTAGCGGGACCGATCCAAGAGACCCAGTACTTC. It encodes CASSRGLAGPIQETQYF.

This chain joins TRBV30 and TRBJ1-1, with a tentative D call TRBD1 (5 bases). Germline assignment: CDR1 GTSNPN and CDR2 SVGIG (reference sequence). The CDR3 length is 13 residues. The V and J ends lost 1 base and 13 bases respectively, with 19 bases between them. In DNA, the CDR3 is TGTGCCTGGAGTGGAGGAGGCAAGGGGTTTGGTTTCTTT. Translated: CAWSGGGKGFGFF.

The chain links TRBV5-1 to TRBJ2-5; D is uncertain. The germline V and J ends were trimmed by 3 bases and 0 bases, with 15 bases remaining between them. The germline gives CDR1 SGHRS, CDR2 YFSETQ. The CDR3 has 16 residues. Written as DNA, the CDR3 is TGCGCCAGCAGCTCCAGCGACCTAGTGTACCAAGAGACCCAGTACTTC. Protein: CASSSSDLVYQETQYF.

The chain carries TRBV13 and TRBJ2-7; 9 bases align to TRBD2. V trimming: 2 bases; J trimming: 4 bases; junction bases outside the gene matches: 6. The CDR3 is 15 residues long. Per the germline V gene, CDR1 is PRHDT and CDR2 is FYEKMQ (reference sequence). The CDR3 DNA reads TGTGCCAGCAGCTTAACAGCGGGAGGTGGGTACGAGCAGTACTTC. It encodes CASSLTAGGGYEQYF.

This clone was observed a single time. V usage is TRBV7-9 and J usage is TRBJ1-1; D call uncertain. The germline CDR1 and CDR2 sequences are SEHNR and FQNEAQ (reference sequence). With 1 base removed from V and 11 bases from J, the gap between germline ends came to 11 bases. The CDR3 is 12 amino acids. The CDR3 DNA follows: TGTGCCAGCAGCTTAGTTGGGGTTCAGGCTTTCTTT. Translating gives CASSLVGVQAFF.

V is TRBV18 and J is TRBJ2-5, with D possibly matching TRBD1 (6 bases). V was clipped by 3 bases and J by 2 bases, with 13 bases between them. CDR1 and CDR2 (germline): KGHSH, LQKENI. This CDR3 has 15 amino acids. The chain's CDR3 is CASSPLQGSQETQYF. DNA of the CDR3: TGTGCCAGCTCACCTTTACAGGGTTCACAAGAGACCCAGTACTTC.

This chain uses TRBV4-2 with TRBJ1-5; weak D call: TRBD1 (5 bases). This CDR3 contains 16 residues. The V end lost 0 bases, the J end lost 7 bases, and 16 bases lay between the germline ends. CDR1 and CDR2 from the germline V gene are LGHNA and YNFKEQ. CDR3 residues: CASSQDPTGSYQPQHF. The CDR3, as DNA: TGTGCCAGCAGCCAAGATCCAACAGGTAGCTACCAGCCCCAGCATTTT.

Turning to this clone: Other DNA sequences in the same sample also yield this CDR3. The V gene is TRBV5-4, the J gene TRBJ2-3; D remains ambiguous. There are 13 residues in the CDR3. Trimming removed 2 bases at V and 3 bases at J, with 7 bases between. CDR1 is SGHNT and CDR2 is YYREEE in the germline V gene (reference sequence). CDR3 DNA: TGTGCCAGCAGCTTAGGGCAGACAGATACGCAGTATTTT. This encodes CASSLGQTDTQYF.

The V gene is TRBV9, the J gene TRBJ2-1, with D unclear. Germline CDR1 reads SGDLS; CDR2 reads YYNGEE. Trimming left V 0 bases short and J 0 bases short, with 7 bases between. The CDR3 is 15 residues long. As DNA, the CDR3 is TGTGCCAGCAGCGTAGGTAGCATCTCCTACAATGAGCAGTTCTTC. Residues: CASSVGSISYNEQFF.

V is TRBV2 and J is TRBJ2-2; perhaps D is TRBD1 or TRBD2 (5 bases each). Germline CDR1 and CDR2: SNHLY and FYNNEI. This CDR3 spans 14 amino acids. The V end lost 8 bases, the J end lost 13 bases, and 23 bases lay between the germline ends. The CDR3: CASGAEDPTASLFF. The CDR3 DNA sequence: TGTGCCAGCGGGGCGGAGGACCCCACAGCATCGCTGTTTTTT.